This T cell receptor beta chain was identified during a study of shared clonotypes between healthy human individuals. Sequencing was performed with immunoSEQ multiplex PCR; in TCRdb, only in-frame clones are kept and a portion is missing. The sample records over a million clones, roughly 98% being singletons. Study-wide points: Some naive CD4 clonotypes, around 5%, turned up in common across a handful of donors. Limited genetic and exposure-history diversity came from having few donors. Clonotypes not shared had lower generation probabilities than those common to all four donors. Researchers sampled blood only, noting tissue repertoires likely differ.

Details on this clone: No antigen is known for it.

V was pared by 5 bases and J by 5 bases, with 11 bases of the junction left unmatched. The germline CDR1 and CDR2 sequences are LNHDA and SQIVND (reference sequence). The CDR3 consists of 15 residues. The chain combines TRBV19 with TRBJ2-5, with TRBD2 matching over 7 bases. The source is a young man in good health. The source material was naive CD4+ T cells sorted from blood. Specified subset: CD45RA+ positively selected. Written as DNA, the CDR3 is TGTGCCAGTAGTCAGAGAGGACTAGATGGGGAGACCCAGTACTTC. Translating it yields CASSQRGLDGETQYF.